Presented here are 25 T cell receptor beta chains from one specimen sequenced in a study of beta chain features in type 1 diabetes. Of the isolated RNA, all was reverse transcribed, and so the sequenced material was expressed TCRB transcripts. Profiling relied on immunoSEQ multiplex PCR, and the TCRdb table lists in-frame clones only, not all of them. The data hold some 270,000 clones, with roughly 13% observed a single time. The sample consisted of naive CD4+ T cells from blood. The receptors were sampled from a woman between 40 and 55 years old in good health.

This clone was seen repeatedly, ten times or more. The genes are TRBV9 and TRBJ1-1; 7 nucleotides match TRBD1. The CDR3 is 11 residues long. J was trimmed by 5 bases and V by 9 bases; bases with no gene match: 4. Germline V CDR1 and CDR2: SGDLS, YYNGEE. The CDR3 spells CATGTVTEAFF. The CDR3 DNA follows: TGTGCCACGGGGACAGTAACTGAAGCTTTCTTT.

This clone was recorded a few times. The DNA for the CDR3 is TGTGCCACCACAGGGATAGGTGGTCAGCCCCAGCATTTT. Its translation is CATTGIGGQPQHF. The rearrangement uses TRBV19 and TRBJ1-5; D possibly corresponds to TRBD1 (6 bases). V was clipped by 10 bases and J by 6 bases, with 16 bases between them. Looked up from germline, CDR1 is LNHDA and CDR2 is SQIVND (reference sequence). This CDR3 has 13 amino acids.

This clone was observed a few times. V and J are TRBV18 and TRBJ2-7, with 12 bases identical to TRBD2. Germline loops: CDR1 KGHSH, CDR2 LQKENI. This CDR3 region has 18 residues. V was pared by 5 bases and J by 2 bases, with 13 bases of the junction left unmatched. The CDR3 sequence is CASSAAGTSGGNPYEQYF. The CDR3 DNA reads as TGTGCCAGCTCAGCCGCCGGTACTAGCGGGGGGAACCCCTACGAGCAGTACTTC.

This clone was observed a few times. This chain joins TRBV5-1 and TRBJ2-7; 10 nucleotides match TRBD1. Germline trimming cut 4 bases from V and 3 bases from J; bases unmatched to any gene: 4. The CDR3 consists of 14 residues. Germline V gene data show CDR1 as SGHRS and CDR2 as YFSETQ. As DNA, the CDR3 is TGCGCCAGCAGCGCCGGGACAGGGGACTACGAGCAGTACTTC. This translates into CASSAGTGDYEQYF.

The sample holds a few counts of this clone. The gene calls are TRBV5-4 and TRBJ2-1, with TRBD2 matching over 8 bases. The germline CDR1 and CDR2 sequences are SGHNT and YYREEE (reference sequence). The CDR3 sequence is 15 residues long. V dropped 4 bases and J dropped 13; count of bases not matched to a gene: 16. The CDR3 reads CASSQQVGDGGAQFF. For the CDR3, the DNA is TGTGCCAGCAGCCAGCAAGTGGGGGACGGGGGGGCTCAGTTCTTC. Filled out from reference TRBV5-4 and TRBJ2-1, the complete variable domain reads ETGVTQSPTHLIKTRGQQVTLRCSSQSGHNTVSWYQQALGQGPQFIFQYYREEENGRGNFPPRFSGLQFPNYSSELNVNALELDDSALYLCASSQQVGDGGAQFFGPGTRLTVL.

The V and J genes are TRBV5-6 and TRBJ1-2; D is uncertain. The CDR3 contains 16 residues. Between the trimmed V and J ends, which lost 4 bases and 6 bases, there was a span of 22 bases. From germline, CDR1 is SGHDT and CDR2 YYEEEE. The CDR3 spells CASSRGGSLPLNGYTF. CDR3 bases: TGTGCCAGCAGCCGAGGCGGCTCCCTTCCCTTAAATGGCTACACCTTC.

CDR3 coding DNA: TGCGCCAGCAGCCATGACAGGATTAGGGAGACCCAGTACTTC. Its protein product is CASSHDRIRETQYF. The chain recombines TRBV10-1 with TRBJ2-5, with D tentatively TRBD1 (6 bases). This CDR3 comprises 14 residues. The V end lost 6 bases, the J end lost 5 bases, and 16 bases lay between the germline ends. Germline-derived CDR1 and CDR2 are WNHNN and SYGVQD (reference sequence).

This clone occurred a few times. This chain links TRBV6-5 with TRBJ2-1; 8 bases are a match to TRBD1. CDR1 is MNHEY, CDR2 SVGAGI, per germline. CDR3 length: 15 amino acids. Losses at the gene ends were 4 bases for V and 4 bases for J; bases not matched to a gene: 6. For the CDR3, the DNA is TGTGCCAGCAGTTTCGGACAGGGAGGATACAATGAGCAGTTCTTC. This sequence encodes CASSFGQGGYNEQFF.

This clone was seen a handful of times. The J gene is TRBJ1-1, the V gene TRBV23-1; D not certain. TRBV23-1 is an ORF for which the function is uncertain. The germline V and J ends were trimmed by 4 bases and 1 base, with 13 bases remaining between them. The CDR3 length is 15 residues. The CDR3 here is CASSPSEGANTEAFF. DNA for the CDR3: TGCGCCAGCAGTCCCTCGGAGGGAGCGAACACTGAAGCTTTCTTT.

This clone was found a few times. The chain has TRBV9 and TRBJ2-1; 12 bases align to TRBD2. Trimming at V came to 2 bases and at J to 10 bases, leaving 10 bases not matched to a gene. CDR1 and CDR2 (germline): SGDLS, YYNGEE. This CDR3 is built from 16 residues. CDR3 sequence reads: CASSVGPGLAGGEQFF. The CDR3 nucleotides are TGTGCCAGCAGCGTGGGCCCGGGACTAGCGGGTGGGGAGCAGTTCTTC.

The chain recombines TRBV7-9 with TRBJ2-7, with TRBD1 matching 7 bases. This CDR3 is built from 15 residues. CDR1 SEHNR and CDR2 FQNEAQ come from the germline V gene (reference sequence). Unmatched junction bases numbered 10, after V lost 5 bases and J lost 3 bases. The CDR3: CASSPRDSGLYEQYF. The CDR3 region has the DNA TGTGCCAGCAGCCCCCGGGACAGCGGCCTCTACGAGCAGTACTTC.

A few counts support this clone. The V call is TRBV5-8, the J call TRBJ2-7; 9 bases match TRBD1. The CDR3 is 14 residues long. Germline CDR1 SGHTS, CDR2 YDEGEE. V was pared by 7 bases and J by 3 bases, with 8 bases of the junction left unmatched. CDR3 coding DNA: TGTGCCAGCCGCCGGGGACAGGGTAACTACGAGCAGTACTTC. Its protein product is CASRRGQGNYEQYF.

The rearrangement links TRBV9 to TRBJ2-2; D possibly corresponds to TRBD2 (6 bases). With 2 bases removed from V and 3 bases from J, the gap between germline ends came to 8 bases. The CDR3 loop spans 14 amino acids. The germline V gene encodes CDR1 SGDLS and CDR2 YYNGEE. Written as DNA, the CDR3 is TGTGCCAGCAGCGTGACTAGTTACACCGGGGAGCTGTTTTTT. Amino acid sequence: CASSVTSYTGELFF. Drawing the rest from reference TRBV9 and TRBJ2-2, the complete variable domain is DSGVTQTPKHLITATGQRVTLRCSPRSGDLSVYWYQQSLDQGLQFLIQYYNGEERAKGNILERFSAQQFPDLHSELNLSSLELGDSALYFCASSVTSYTGELFFGEGSRLTVL.

This clone was counted only a few times. The chain carries TRBV7-9 and TRBJ2-2; D unclear. The V gene's germline CDR1 is SEHNR and CDR2 FQNEAQ (reference sequence). The V end lost 2 bases, the J end lost 0 bases, and 7 bases lay between the germline ends. The CDR3 spans 15 residues. Written as DNA, the CDR3 is TGTGCCAGCAGCTTATGGCAGTCGAACACCGGGGAGCTGTTTTTT. It encodes CASSLWQSNTGELFF.

For this clone: The same CDR3 also results from other DNA sequences found in this sample. The chain is built from TRBV27 and TRBJ2-3; D gene ambiguous. V lost 4 bases, J lost 1 base, and 9 bases lay in between. Germline lookup yields CDR1 MNHEY and CDR2 SMNVEV (reference sequence). The CDR3 consists of 14 residues. The CDR3 nucleotides are TGTGCCAGCAGTTCCATTTTCCGCACAGATACGCAGTATTTT. It is translated as CASSSIFRTDTQYF.

This clone was seen a single time. The V and J genes are TRBV7-2 and TRBJ1-1; the D gene is possibly TRBD1 (5 bases). The germline V gene encodes CDR1 SGHTA and CDR2 FQGNSA. The ends were cut back, 5 bases at V and 1 base at J, with 11 bases in the middle. CDR3 length: 14 amino acids. In DNA form, the CDR3 reads TGTGCCAGCAGCCCCGTGGGGGGGAACACTGAAGCTTTCTTT. Its protein is CASSPVGGNTEAFF.

This clone appeared a few times. This CDR3 is also generated by other DNA sequences in the sample. The V call is TRBV13, the J call TRBJ2-3, with D maybe TRBD2 (6 bases). Germline V CDR1 and CDR2: PRHDT, FYEKMQ (reference sequence). Deletions cut 5 bases from V and 1 base from J, with 10 bases between. This CDR3 is built from 14 residues. For the CDR3, the DNA is TGTGCCAGCAGCCCTCGGAGGGGCACAGATACGCAGTATTTT. This sequence encodes CASSPRRGTDTQYF. The variable domain in full, completed from reference TRBV13 and TRBJ2-3, reads AAGVIQSPRHLIKEKRETATLKCYPIPRHDTVYWYQQGPGQDPQFLISFYEKMQSDKGSIPDRFSAQQFSDYHSELNMSSLELGDSALYFCASSPRRGTDTQYFGPGTRLTVL.

This chain links TRBV5-6 with TRBJ1-1; D may be TRBD1 (6 bases). From germline, CDR1 is SGHDT and CDR2 YYEEEE. CDR3 length equals 16 residues. V shed 3 bases and J shed 4 bases, with 19 bases lying between them. In DNA form, the CDR3 reads TGTGCCAGCAGCTCCCGCCTGGGACAAGGACGCACTGAAGCTTTCTTT. Protein sequence: CASSSRLGQGRTEAFF.

V gene TRBV4-1 combines with J gene TRBJ2-1, with 7 bases that match TRBD1. The germline V gene has CDR1 MGHRA and CDR2 YSYEKL. Trimming cost V 6 bases and J 2 bases; bases outside gene matches: 13. The length of the CDR3 is 17 residues. DNA of the CDR3: TGCGCCAGCAGGCCGACCATCGACAGGGTTCCCTACAATGAGCAGTTCTTC. Protein: CASRPTIDRVPYNEQFF.

This clone was counted only a few times. V is TRBV5-1 and J is TRBJ2-1; D perhaps matches TRBD2 (5 bases). This CDR3 comprises 14 residues. With 9 bases removed from V and 10 bases from J, the gap between germline ends came to 23 bases. Germline assignment: CDR1 SGHRS and CDR2 YFSETQ. The CDR3 region is CATKGSGLNAEQFF. CDR3 sequence (DNA): TGCGCCACCAAAGGGAGTGGGCTAAATGCGGAGCAGTTCTTC.

The chain couples TRBV7-2 to TRBJ2-1; TRBD2 agrees at 8 bases. V lost 5 bases to trimming and J lost 8 bases; unmatched junction nucleotides: 5. The CDR3 is made up of 13 amino acids. Germline lookup yields CDR1 SGHTA and CDR2 FQGNSA. CDR3 protein: CASSLRGGDEQFF. CDR3 in DNA: TGTGCCAGCAGCCTCCGGGGGGGCGATGAGCAGTTCTTC. Full variable domain (remainder filled in from reference TRBV7-2 and TRBJ2-1): GAGVSQSPSNKVTEKGKDVELRCDPISGHTALYWYRQSLGQGLEFLIYFQGNSAPDKSGLPSDRFSAERTGGSVSTLTIQRTQQEDSAVYLCASSLRGGDEQFFGPGTRLTVL.

The table lists this clone with a few counts. The chain couples TRBV1 to TRBJ2-1; TRBD2, the D gene given by the table, was not confirmed from the DNA. TRBV1 is marked as a pseudogene. This CDR3 is built from 17 residues. The CDR3 region is CTSSQAPGRGGYNEQFF. As DNA, the CDR3 is TGCACCAGCAGCCAAGCCCCGGGGCGGGGCGGGTACAATGAGCAGTTCTTC.

The gene calls are TRBV11-2 and TRBJ2-4, with D possibly TRBD1 on 5 matching bases. Germline assignment: CDR1 SGHAT and CDR2 FQNNGV. There are 14 residues in the CDR3. Trimming left V 5 bases short and J 5 bases short, with 13 bases between. CDR3 nucleotides: TGTGCCAGCAGCGTACAGGTGGTCGAAAACATTCAGTACTTC. Its protein product is CASSVQVVENIQYF.

This clone was detected a few times. The genes are TRBV5-1 and TRBJ2-2; TRBD2 might be the D (6 bases). Trimming left V 0 bases short and J 4 bases short, with 16 bases between. The CDR3 consists of 17 residues. The germline V gene encodes CDR1 SGHRS and CDR2 YFSETQ. The CDR3, as DNA: TGCGCCAGCAGCTTGGCCCGGTGGCTAGCGTCCACCGGGGAGCTGTTTTTT. This sequence encodes CASSLARWLASTGELFF.

This clone has only a few counts. The chain is built from TRBV5-1 and TRBJ1-1; TRBD1 is a possible D gene (5 bases). V was pared by 1 base and J by 0 bases, with 19 bases between. The CDR3 is 18 amino acids. The germline V gene encodes CDR1 SGHRS and CDR2 YFSETQ. CDR3 sequence reads: CASSLSRGGIDVNTEAFF. Written as DNA, the CDR3 is TGCGCCAGCAGCTTGTCCCGGGGGGGGATCGACGTGAACACTGAAGCTTTCTTT. Drawing the rest from reference TRBV5-1 and TRBJ1-1, the complete variable domain is KAGVTQTPRYLIKTRGQQVTLSCSPISGHRSVSWYQQTPGQGLQFLFEYFSETQRNKGNFPGRFSGRQFSNSRSEMNVSTLELGDSALYLCASSLSRGGIDVNTEAFFGQGTRLTVV.